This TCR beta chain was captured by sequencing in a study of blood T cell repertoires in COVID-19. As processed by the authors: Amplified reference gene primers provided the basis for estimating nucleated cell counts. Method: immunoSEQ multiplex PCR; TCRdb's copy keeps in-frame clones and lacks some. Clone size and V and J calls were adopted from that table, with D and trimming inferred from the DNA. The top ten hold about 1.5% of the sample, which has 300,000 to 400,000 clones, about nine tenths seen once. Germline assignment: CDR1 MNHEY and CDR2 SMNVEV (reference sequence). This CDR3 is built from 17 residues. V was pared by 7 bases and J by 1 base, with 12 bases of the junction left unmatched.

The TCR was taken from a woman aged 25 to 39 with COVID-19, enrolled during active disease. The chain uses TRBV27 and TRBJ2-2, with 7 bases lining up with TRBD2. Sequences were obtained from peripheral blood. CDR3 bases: TGTGCCAGCACCCTATCCGCTAGCGGCTTGAACACCGGGGAGCTGTTTTTT. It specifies CASTLSASGLNTGELFF.